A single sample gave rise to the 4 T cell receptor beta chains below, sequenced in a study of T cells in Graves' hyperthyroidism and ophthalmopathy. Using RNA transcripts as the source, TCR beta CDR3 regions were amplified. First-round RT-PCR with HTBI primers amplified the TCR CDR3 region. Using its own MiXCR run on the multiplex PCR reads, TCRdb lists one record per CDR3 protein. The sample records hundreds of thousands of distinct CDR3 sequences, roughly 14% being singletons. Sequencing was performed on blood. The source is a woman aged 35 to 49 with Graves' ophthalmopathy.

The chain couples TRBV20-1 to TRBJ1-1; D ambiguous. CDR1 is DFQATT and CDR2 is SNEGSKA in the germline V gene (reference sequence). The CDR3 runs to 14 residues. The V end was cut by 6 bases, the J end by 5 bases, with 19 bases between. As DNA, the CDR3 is TGCAGTGCCAAGCCGGAGGAGTATGAGACTGAAGCTTTCTTT. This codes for CSAKPEEYETEAFF.

The CDR3 reads CASSLQEGVDTIYF. In DNA, the CDR3 is TGCGCCAGCAGCCTACAAGAAGGTGTAGACACCATATATTTT. J is TRBJ1-3 and V is TRBV5-1; D is uncertain. Germline-derived CDR1 and CDR2 are SGHRS and YFSETQ. The CDR3 is 14 amino acids. Trimming shortened V by 4 bases and J by 8 bases, and 16 bases separated the two germline ends. Together with reference TRBV5-1 and TRBJ1-3, the CDR3 gives the full variable domain: KAGVTQTPRYLIKTRGQQVTLSCSPISGHRSVSWYQQTPGQGLQFLFEYFSETQRNKGNFPGRFSGRQFSNSRSEMNVSTLELGDSALYLCASSLQEGVDTIYFGEGSWLTVV.

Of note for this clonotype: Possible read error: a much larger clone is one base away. The CDR3: CASSPTPRENQYF. CDR3 sequence (DNA): TGTGCCAGCAGCCCGACCCCTCGGGAGAACCAGTACTTC. The chain combines TRBV2 with TRBJ2-5; a weak D match, TRBD2 (6 bases). This CDR3 region has 13 residues. Germline CDR1 and CDR2: SNHLY and FYNNEI.

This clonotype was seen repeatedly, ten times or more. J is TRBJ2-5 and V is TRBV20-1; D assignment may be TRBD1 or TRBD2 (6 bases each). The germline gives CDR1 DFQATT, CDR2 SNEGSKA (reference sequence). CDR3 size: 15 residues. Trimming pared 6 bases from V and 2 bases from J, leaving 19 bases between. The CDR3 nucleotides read TGCAGTGCCGACGGGGGCGAAAGAGTACAAGAGACCCAGTACTTC. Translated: CSADGGERVQETQYF.